This T cell receptor (beta chain) comes out of a study of T cells after yellow fever vaccination. Study conclusions and caveats: Clonotypes found in both CD4 and CD8 compartments made up a small share. Abundant bulk-population clonotypes could contaminate the FACS-sorted repertoires. Booster samples showed a return of most primary-vaccination clones (approximately 95% CD4, about 85% CD8).

TCRdb redid the calling of the 5' RACE reads with MiXCR, one entry per CDR3 protein. Of 550,000 to 750,000 distinct CDR3 sequences in the sample, approximately 13% were seen once. To note about this clonotype: Antigen unknown. One end of the junction does not line up with germline, which may come from a read error.

Germline CDR1 is SGHTA and CDR2 is FQGTGA. The length of the CDR3 is 16 residues. The V call is TRBV7-3, the J call TRBJ1-1, with 7 bases identical to TRBD1. This specimen consisted of PBMCs, obtained on the day of the yellow fever booster vaccination. The TCR was taken from a young man who received the YFV17D yellow fever vaccine. The CDR3 is CASSLTAGGFGTEAFF. The CDR3 nucleotides read TGTGCCAGCAGCCTAACGGCAGGGGGATTTGGAACTGAAGCTTTCTTT.